The rows below give T cell receptor beta chains drawn from one sample of a study of shared clonotypes between healthy human individuals. Data came from immunoSEQ multiplex PCR; TCRdb stores just in-frame clones and leaves some out. This sample has about 1.1 million clones; approximately 80% occur once, and the top ten carry roughly 0.56%. Sequencing used memory CD4+ T cells from PBMCs. These receptors were taken from a man aged 18 to 30 in good health. Some clones in this sample may be carry-over from other donors' samples. Both conserved end residues are part of each CDR3. The D gene is left open where the match is weak. Clone size is not always given. Where it is, it says once, few, many or a class for expanded clones.

DNA | CDR3 | J | D | length | V | size
TGTGCCAGCAGCTTGGGTCGGGACAGGGCAACAGATACGCAGTATTTT | CASSLGRDRATDTQYF | TRBJ2-3 | TRBD1 | 16 | TRBV5-6 | few
TGTGCCAGCAGTTTTGCGGGGGTAACGCCCCAGCATTTT | CASSFAGVTPQHF | TRBJ1-5 | NA | 13 | TRBV27 | NA
TGCGCCAGCAGCCCAAGCTTAGCGGGGGCTTACAATGAGCAGTTCTTC | CASSPSLAGAYNEQFF | TRBJ2-1 | TRBD2 | 16 | TRBV5-1 | NA
TGTGCCAGCAGTGAAGCCTTAGGGACCGCTTTTGGCTACACCTTC | CASSEALGTAFGYTF | TRBJ1-2 | NA | 15 | TRBV6-1 | once
TGTGCCAGCAGCTTAGAAGGGCGGGACAGGGGGCGTACCTTC | CASSLEGRDRGRTF | TRBJ1-2 | TRBD1 | 14 | TRBV7-2 | NA
TGTGCCAGCAGCTTAGGGATCCCGGGAGGGGGGAACGCTGAAGCTTTCTTT | CASSLGIPGGGNAEAFF | TRBJ1-1 | NA | 17 | TRBV11-2 | NA
TGTGCCAGCAGTTCTAGAGCCCGCCTGGAGGCCGGGGAGCTGTTTTTT | CASSSRARLEAGELFF | TRBJ2-2 | NA | 16 | TRBV6-5 | NA
TGTGCCAGCAGTTTGGACAGACTTAGCAATCAGCCCCAGCATTTT | CASSLDRLSNQPQHF | TRBJ1-5 | NA | 15 | TRBV27 | NA
TGTGCCAGCAGCCTTCGCGGGGATACGCAGTATTTT | CASSLRGDTQYF | TRBJ2-3 | NA | 12 | TRBV6-6 | NA
TGCAGCGAAGCCTGCCACCAAGCCAAAAACATTCAGTACTTC | CSEACHQAKNIQYF | TRBJ2-4 | NA | 14 | TRBV29-1 | NA
TGTGCCAGCGCCGCCGGGACAGCCTCCTACGAGCAGTACTTC | CASAAGTASYEQYF | TRBJ2-7 | TRBD1 | 14 | TRBV7-9 | NA
TGTGCCAGCAGCCCCAACAGGGCAGGCACTGAAGCTTTCTTT | CASSPNRAGTEAFF | TRBJ1-1 | NA | 14 | TRBV7-2 | NA
TGCGCCAGCAGCTCCACACGGAAAGAGGCATCGACGCAGTATTTT | CASSSTRKEASTQYF | TRBJ2-3 | NA | 15 | TRBV5-1 | NA
TGTGCCAGCAGCCCGCCGGGACAGTTCAGCACAGATACGCAGTATTTT | CASSPPGQFSTDTQYF | TRBJ2-3 | TRBD1 | 16 | TRBV6-6 | NA
TGTGCCAGCAGCGACAGGGGGGCGGAGACCCAGTACTTC | CASSDRGAETQYF | TRBJ2-5 | TRBD1 | 13 | TRBV5-6 | NA
TGTGCCAGCAGGACCCGATTAGAGCGCTACACCTTC | CASRTRLERYTF | TRBJ1-2 | NA | 12 | TRBV25-1 | NA
TGTGCCAGCAGTTTGTGGCAGGTTCGGAAAATCACTGAAGCTTTCTTT | CASSLWQVRKITEAFF | TRBJ1-1 | NA | 16 | TRBV28 | few
TGTGCCAGCAGCCAATATACAGGGCCCACTGAAGCTTTCTTT | CASSQYTGPTEAFF | TRBJ1-1 | NA | 14 | TRBV9 | NA
TGCGCCAGCAGCTTGGCGCGCGGTGTCCAAGAGACCCAGTACTTC | CASSLARGVQETQYF | TRBJ2-5 | NA | 15 | TRBV5-1 | NA
TGTGCCAGCAGCTTAACCGGGAGAGGGGCGGGCGGGGCCAACGTCCTGACTTTC | CASSLTGRGAGGANVLTF | TRBJ2-6 | NA | 18 | TRBV7-9 | NA